A selection of T cell receptor beta chains follows, all from one sample in a study of blood T cell repertoires in COVID-19. Sequenced by immunoSEQ multiplex PCR; TCRdb stores in-frame clones only, minus some. The sample lists about 210,000 clones; 80% were seen once. Input material: peripheral blood. The receptors originated from a woman aged 70-85 years with acute or convalescent COVID-19. The CDR3 runs from the conserved cysteine through the conserved F or W. The order of the fields is V gene, J gene, D gene, CDR3 protein. A D gene is named only where the DNA matches it firmly.

v_call: TRBV5-4; j_call: TRBJ1-4; d_call: TRBD1; cdr3_aa: CASSLTGGEKLFF
v_call: TRBV6-2/TRBV6-3; j_call: TRBJ2-7; d_call: TRBD2; cdr3_aa: CASSSVRGGPYEQYF
v_call: TRBV4-2; j_call: TRBJ1-1; d_call: TRBD1; cdr3_aa: CASSQYYGQGGNEAFF
v_call: TRBV2; j_call: TRBJ2-5; d_call: NA; cdr3_aa: CASSELTSQETQYF
v_call: TRBV6-5; j_call: TRBJ2-7; d_call: TRBD2; cdr3_aa: CASTHTRGAYEQYF
v_call: TRBV20-1; j_call: TRBJ1-2; d_call: NA; cdr3_aa: CSARINHEQTF
v_call: TRBV2; j_call: TRBJ2-7; d_call: TRBD1; cdr3_aa: CASKGQGDSYEQYF
v_call: TRBV5-1; j_call: TRBJ2-2; d_call: TRBD2; cdr3_aa: CASSLRGTSGGTGELFF
v_call: TRBV18; j_call: TRBJ2-7; d_call: TRBD1; cdr3_aa: CASSPSTGMAYEQYF
v_call: TRBV6-5; j_call: TRBJ1-1; d_call: NA; cdr3_aa: CASTRRVNTEAFF
v_call: TRBV19; j_call: TRBJ1-1; d_call: NA; cdr3_aa: CASSMDGLGELYDTEAFF
v_call: TRBV5-5; j_call: TRBJ1-1; d_call: NA; cdr3_aa: CASSMTPRNTEAFF
v_call: TRBV7-9; j_call: TRBJ1-1; d_call: TRBD1; cdr3_aa: CASSPGQGFGEAFF
v_call: TRBV2; j_call: TRBJ1-1; d_call: TRBD1; cdr3_aa: CASSDGQGRTEAFF
v_call: TRBV11-3; j_call: TRBJ2-2; d_call: NA; cdr3_aa: CASGGQVELANTGELFF
v_call: TRBV7-2; j_call: TRBJ2-5; d_call: TRBD2; cdr3_aa: CASTISGGGEETQYF
v_call: TRBV11-2; j_call: TRBJ2-4; d_call: TRBD1; cdr3_aa: CASSQGVNGNIQYF
v_call: TRBV7-2; j_call: TRBJ2-3; d_call: NA; cdr3_aa: CASRAPGLITDTQYF
v_call: TRBV5-5; j_call: TRBJ2-7; d_call: TRBD2; cdr3_aa: CASSSLSSGPLEQYF
v_call: TRBV19; j_call: TRBJ2-7; d_call: TRBD1; cdr3_aa: CASNPRGGTGGNEQYF
v_call: TRBV25-1; j_call: TRBJ1-2; d_call: NA; cdr3_aa: CASSAYGVDYGYTF
v_call: TRBV19; j_call: TRBJ2-2; d_call: TRBD1; cdr3_aa: CASSGQGAYTGELFF
v_call: TRBV9; j_call: TRBJ1-3; d_call: TRBD1; cdr3_aa: CASSVDRAGNTIYF
v_call: TRBV21-1; j_call: TRBJ2-7; d_call: NA; cdr3_aa: CASSNEDRGSYEQYF
v_call: TRBV30; j_call: TRBJ1-4; d_call: NA; cdr3_aa: CAWNSGVKEKLFF
v_call: TRBV5-4; j_call: TRBJ2-2; d_call: NA; cdr3_aa: CASRRQRLGTGELFF
v_call: TRBV24-1; j_call: TRBJ2-1; d_call: TRBD1; cdr3_aa: CATSVRDRNNEQFF
v_call: TRBV3-1/TRBV3-2; j_call: TRBJ2-1; d_call: NA; cdr3_aa: CASSQSRGGAYNEQFF
v_call: TRBV7-2; j_call: TRBJ2-5; d_call: TRBD1; cdr3_aa: CASSSNRGQETQYF
v_call: TRBV7-6; j_call: TRBJ1-3; d_call: NA; cdr3_aa: CASSLGGGSNGNTIYF
v_call: TRBV7-3; j_call: TRBJ2-2; d_call: TRBD1; cdr3_aa: CASSYRGAGELFF
v_call: TRBV3-1/TRBV3-2; j_call: TRBJ2-3; d_call: NA; cdr3_aa: CASSPAVRDTQYF
v_call: TRBV6-5; j_call: TRBJ2-3; d_call: NA; cdr3_aa: CASISGLRGADTQYF
v_call: TRBV3-1/TRBV3-2; j_call: TRBJ2-1; d_call: NA; cdr3_aa: CASTLTATYYNEQFF
v_call: TRBV6-1; j_call: TRBJ2-7; d_call: NA; cdr3_aa: CASRGAGIDYEQYF
v_call: TRBV6-5; j_call: TRBJ1-2; d_call: NA; cdr3_aa: CASTLGISGYTF
v_call: TRBV1; j_call: TRBJ2-2; d_call: NA; cdr3_aa: CTSSYGSTGELFF
v_call: TRBV5-5; j_call: TRBJ1-6; d_call: TRBD1; cdr3_aa: CASSLGTGLPNSPLHF
v_call: TRBV6-2/TRBV6-3; j_call: TRBJ2-7; d_call: NA; cdr3_aa: CASSSPGGFSYEQYF
v_call: TRBV6-5; j_call: TRBJ1-2; d_call: NA; cdr3_aa: CASSYSPENYGYTF
v_call: TRBV11-2; j_call: TRBJ2-1; d_call: TRBD2; cdr3_aa: CASSPAGAGGYNEQFF
v_call: TRBV24-1; j_call: TRBJ2-3; d_call: NA; cdr3_aa: CATSDLAGKSTDTQYF
v_call: TRBV6-6; j_call: TRBJ2-3; d_call: TRBD2; cdr3_aa: CASSYGTSGIPDF
v_call: TRBV6-2/TRBV6-3; j_call: TRBJ1-5; d_call: NA; cdr3_aa: CASSSISYSNQPQHF
v_call: TRBV6-5; j_call: TRBJ2-4; d_call: TRBD1; cdr3_aa: CASSPTGSKNIQYF
v_call: TRBV11-3; j_call: TRBJ2-1; d_call: NA; cdr3_aa: CASSFGGNSYNEQFF